The entry below gives a single T cell receptor beta chain sequence along with its context. This specimen belongs to a study of Tregs in tolerant kidney transplant recipients. TCRdb's table, derived via immunoSEQ multiplex PCR, lists solely in-frame clones and lacks some. Here the sample spans under 95,000 clones, around 90% being singletons. V dropped 5 bases and J dropped 8; count of bases not matched to a gene: 13. This CDR3 region has 16 residues. Germline values: CDR1 LNHDA, CDR2 SQIVND (reference sequence). The source of this sequence is a human donor who received a combined kidney and bone marrow transplant. This specimen was Tregs from blood, taken before the transplant. The rearrangement uses TRBV19 and TRBJ1-2, with 11 bases matching TRBD1. The CDR3 region has the DNA TGTGCCAGTAGTCCACCACGGACAGGGGGCGGGGAAGGCTACACCTTC. Translating gives CASSPPRTGGGEGYTF.